Below, 3 T cell receptor beta chains from the same sample are listed, as sequenced in a study of T cells in Graves' hyperthyroidism and ophthalmopathy. It was RNA transcripts that yielded the amplified TCR beta CDR3 regions. The HTBI primer set was used in a first-round RT-PCR of the TCR CDR3. TCRdb called the multiplex PCR reads again in MiXCR, with one record for every CDR3 protein. The data show 500,000 to 700,000 distinct CDR3 sequences, approximately 15% seen once. The specimen was blood. The receptors derive from a woman aged 18-30 years with Graves' hyperthyroidism.

This clonotype was seen more than once but under ten times. The rearrangement uses TRBV29-1 and TRBJ2-1, with 10 bases identical to TRBD2. The CDR3 consists of 13 residues. Unmatched junction bases numbered 6, after V lost 8 bases and J lost 5 bases. CDR1 and CDR2 (germline): SQVTM, ANQGSEA. CDR3 region: CSTSGGDHNEQFF. The DNA of the CDR3 is TGCAGCACAAGCGGGGGGGACCACAATGAGCAGTTCTTC.

A few counts support this clonotype. This rearrangement joins TRBV6-1 to TRBJ2-3; 11 bases map to TRBD2. J was trimmed by 4 bases and V by 7 bases; bases with no gene match: 7. There are 15 residues in the CDR3. Germline V gives CDR1 MNHNS, CDR2 SASEGT. CDR3 bases: TGTGCCAGCACCATGGGACTAGCGGAGTCAGATACGCAGTATTTT. It translates to CASTMGLAESDTQYF.

This chain links TRBV12-3 or TRBV12-4 with TRBJ1-1; the match to TRBD1 covers 10 bases. The CDR3 length is 13 residues. Trimming removed 5 bases from V and 10 bases from J; junction bases left unmatched: 7. The CDR3 DNA follows: TGTGCCAGCAGTGGGGGACAGGGGTTGCGAGCTTTCTTT. Translated, it gives CASSGGQGLRAFF.